The next 2 T cell receptor beta chains were all read from a single sample in a study of prognosis after radiotherapy for stage I lung cancer. The study amplified the TCR beta CDR3 region from genomic DNA. This amplification was carried out by two rounds of multiplex PCR. The use of primers specific to each TRBV and TRBJ gene characterized first-round PCR. TCRdb called the multiplex PCR reads again in MiXCR, with one record for every CDR3 protein. The repertoire holds 26,000 or so distinct CDR3 sequences, with about 30% as singletons. The sample consisted of PBMCs, taken before or after stereotactic body radiation therapy (not recorded which). These receptors came from a donor aged 50 or older with non-small cell lung cancer.

This clonotype was seen repeatedly, ten times or more. The CDR3 DNA sequence: TGTGCCAGCAGCCAAGATGGACAGGGCAGCTCCTACGAGCAGTACTTC. This gives the protein CASSQDGQGSSYEQYF. The genes are TRBV4-2 and TRBJ2-7; 8 positions agree with TRBD1. This CDR3 comprises 16 residues. Per germline, CDR1 LGHNA and CDR2 YNFKEQ. V was clipped by 0 bases and J by 0 bases; unmatched bases: 4.

This clonotype was picked up many times. The J gene is TRBJ2-1, the V gene TRBV14; D might be TRBD1 or TRBD2, each matching 5 bases. In germline, CDR1 is SGHDN, CDR2 FVKESK. This CDR3 region has 16 residues. V shed 4 bases and J shed 3 bases, with 16 bases lying between them. CDR3 coding DNA: TGTGCCAGCAGCCCCGAGGGACCGCCACGCTACAATGAGCAGTTCTTC. Protein: CASSPEGPPRYNEQFF.